A selection of T cell receptor beta chains follows, all from one sample in a study of long-term antiretroviral therapy in people with HIV. Generated by immunoSEQ multiplex PCR, the TCRdb table keeps only in-frame clones and is missing some. The repertoire holds approximately 17,000 clones, roughly 80% seen once, with roughly 18% in the top ten. The source was unsorted PBMCs, collected 0.6 years after starting antiretroviral therapy. These TCRs come from a woman between 18 and 30 years old with HIV. Each CDR3 is given with its conserved first and last residue. The D gene is left open where the match is weak. Size tells how often a clone was seen (once, few, many) or the class of an expanded clone, and some rows leave it out.

D: TRBD1; J: TRBJ2-7; V: TRBV7-9; size: few; DNA: TGTGCCAGCAGCCTCGGACAGGTTGGGTCCTACGAGCAGTACTTC; CDR3: CASSLGQVGSYEQYF
D: -; J: TRBJ2-7; V: TRBV7-9; size: -; DNA: TGTGCCAGCTCCGGGGGCGGGCGAATCTACGAGCAGTACTTC; CDR3: CASSGGGRIYEQYF
D: -; J: TRBJ2-7; V: TRBV7-2; size: once; DNA: TGTGCCAGCAGCTTAGGTCCAGGCACCACCTACGAGCAGTACTTC; CDR3: CASSLGPGTTYEQYF
D: -; J: TRBJ1-1; V: TRBV6-9; size: -; DNA: TGTGCCAGCAGTTATGGTGGCAGGGAAGCCAACACTGAAGCTTTCTTT; CDR3: CASSYGGREANTEAFF
D: -; J: TRBJ2-3; V: TRBV5-1; size: -; DNA: TGCGCCAGCAGTCCACGGACGGGAATCACAGATACGCAGTATTTT; CDR3: CASSPRTGITDTQYF
D: -; J: TRBJ2-1; V: TRBV4-2; size: -; DNA: TGTGCCAGCAGCCAAGCGGACTCTACGTACAATGAGCAGTTCTTC; CDR3: CASSQADSTYNEQFF
D: -; J: TRBJ1-1; V: TRBV28; size: -; DNA: TGTGCCAGCAGTTTAGTACAGGGAGGCACTGAAGCTTTCTTT; CDR3: CASSLVQGGTEAFF
D: -; J: TRBJ2-2; V: TRBV19; size: -; DNA: TGTGTCGCTGGCGGTCACACCGGGGAGCTGTTTTTT; CDR3: CVAGGHTGELFF
D: TRBD1; J: TRBJ2-3; V: TRBV6-1; size: -; DNA: TGTGCCAGCATTTTTGGACAGGAGGCAGATACGCAGTATTTT; CDR3: CASIFGQEADTQYF
D: TRBD1; J: TRBJ1-1; V: TRBV18; size: -; DNA: TGTGCCAGCTCACCGTGGGACAGGGGCCCGAACACTGAAGCTTTCTTT; CDR3: CASSPWDRGPNTEAFF
D: -; J: TRBJ1-2; V: TRBV29-1; size: few; DNA: TGCAGCTCCTCACCCGGGGGAGTCTATGGCTACACCTTC; CDR3: CSSSPGGVYGYTF
D: -; J: TRBJ2-3; V: TRBV7-3; size: few; DNA: TGTGCCAGCAGCCCCGACTCAGGGGGCACAGATACGCAGTATTTT; CDR3: CASSPDSGGTDTQYF
D: TRBD1; J: TRBJ1-1; V: TRBV7-9; size: -; DNA: TGTGCCAGCAGCCCCCACCGAGGGGGACAGGGGGCTTTTAACACTGAAGCTTTCTTT; CDR3: CASSPHRGGQGAFNTEAFF
D: TRBD1; J: TRBJ2-1; V: TRBV6-5; size: -; DNA: TGTGCCAGCAGTAGACAGGGGGGACACAATGAGCAGTTCTTC; CDR3: CASSRQGGHNEQFF
D: TRBD2; J: TRBJ2-5; V: TRBV5-1; size: -; DNA: TGCGCCAGCAGGTGGACTAGCGGCCAAGAGACCCAGTACTTC; CDR3: CASRWTSGQETQYF
D: TRBD2; J: TRBJ2-1; V: TRBV10-1; size: -; DNA: TGCGCCAGCAGTTTAGCGGGAGATGAGCAGTTCTTC; CDR3: CASSLAGDEQFF
D: -; J: TRBJ1-3; V: TRBV7-2; size: -; DNA: TGTGCCAGCAGCCTGCAGGCAGCTGGAAACACCATATATTTT; CDR3: CASSLQAAGNTIYF
D: -; J: TRBJ1-5; V: TRBV19; size: -; DNA: TGTGCCAGTAGTATAGATCTAGACAGTAATCAGCCCCAGCATTTT; CDR3: CASSIDLDSNQPQHF
D: -; J: TRBJ2-3; V: TRBV19; size: -; DNA: TGTGCCAGTAGTATAGGGACAGGGAGGGCAGATACGCAGTATTTT; CDR3: CASSIGTGRADTQYF
D: TRBD2; J: TRBJ2-5; V: TRBV4-2; size: -; DNA: TGTGCCAGCAGCCAAGAATCCTGGCTAGCGGATACTTACCAAGAGACCCAGTACTTC; CDR3: CASSQESWLADTYQETQYF
D: -; J: TRBJ2-5; V: TRBV28; size: -; DNA: TGTGCCAGCAATCTTCCCCCAGGAGAGACCCAGTACTTC; CDR3: CASNLPPGETQYF
D: -; J: TRBJ2-5; V: TRBV6-1; size: -; DNA: TGTGCCAGCAGTGGGACCGCCAGGACCCAGTACTTC; CDR3: CASSGTARTQYF
D: TRBD2; J: TRBJ2-3; V: TRBV6-1; size: -; DNA: TGTGCCAGCAGTGAAGGGGCTAGCGGGAGGTGGTATACGCAGTATTTT; CDR3: CASSEGASGRWYTQYF
D: -; J: TRBJ2-1; V: TRBV7-3; size: once; DNA: TGTGCCAGCAGTCCACGGGGCCTCTCCTACAATGAGCAGTTCTTC; CDR3: CASSPRGLSYNEQFF
D: -; J: TRBJ1-2; V: TRBV10-3; size: -; DNA: TGTGCCAGCAGTTACGGATTGCGGAGTGGCTACACCTTC; CDR3: CASSYGLRSGYTF
D: TRBD2; J: TRBJ2-1; V: TRBV5-4; size: -; DNA: TGTGCCAGCAGCTCCACGGGGACTAGCGGGGACAATGAGCAGTTCTTC; CDR3: CASSSTGTSGDNEQFF
D: -; J: TRBJ1-1; V: TRBV5-6; size: -; DNA: TGTGCCAGCAGCTTCGGGCAGACCACTGAAGCTTTCTTT; CDR3: CASSFGQTTEAFF
D: -; J: TRBJ1-2; V: TRBV4-3; size: -; DNA: TGCGCCAGCAGCCACTTAAGGCCAGCCAATAACTATGGCTACACCTTC; CDR3: CASSHLRPANNYGYTF
D: -; J: TRBJ2-1; V: TRBV18; size: -; DNA: TGTGCCAGCTCACCTTCGTCGACTTACAATGAGCAGTTCTTC; CDR3: CASSPSSTYNEQFF
D: TRBD1; J: TRBJ2-7; V: TRBV5-6; size: -; DNA: TGTGCCAGCAGCCTGGCGTCCGGGACAGGGTACCACGAGCAGTACTTC; CDR3: CASSLASGTGYHEQYF
D: -; J: TRBJ2-1; V: TRBV5-1; size: -; DNA: TGCGCCAGCAGCGAAGGACCTCTTTACAATGAGCAGTTCTTC; CDR3: CASSEGPLYNEQFF
D: TRBD1; J: TRBJ1-3; V: TRBV28; size: -; DNA: TGTGCCAGCAGTCCCCCGACAGGGTTGGGAAACACCATATATTTT; CDR3: CASSPPTGLGNTIYF
D: -; J: TRBJ2-1; V: TRBV2; size: -; DNA: TGTGCCAGCAGTTTTACTACAGGGAGGGCTGCGGGGAATGAGCAGTTCTTC; CDR3: CASSFTTGRAAGNEQFF
D: -; J: TRBJ2-5; V: TRBV5-6; size: -; DNA: TGTGCCAGCAGCTACAAAGAGACCCAGTACTTC; CDR3: CASSYKETQYF
D: TRBD1; J: TRBJ2-7; V: TRBV27; size: -; DNA: TGTGCCAGCAGTTCCCGGGACAGGGGGTACGAGCAGTACTTC; CDR3: CASSSRDRGYEQYF
D: -; J: TRBJ2-5; V: TRBV28; size: -; DNA: TGTGCCAGCAGTTTTTCCGTAGCGTTCCAAGAGACCCAGTACTTC; CDR3: CASSFSVAFQETQYF
D: -; J: TRBJ1-2; V: TRBV19; size: -; DNA: TGTGCCAGTAGTATGGGGGCTAACTATGGCTACACCTTC; CDR3: CASSMGANYGYTF
D: -; J: TRBJ1-4; V: TRBV4-1; size: few; DNA: TGCGCCAGCAGCCAAGAACGGGACGTGTTTTTT; CDR3: CASSQERDVFF
D: TRBD1; J: TRBJ1-5; V: TRBV2; size: -; DNA: TGTGCCAGCAGGAAACAGGACAGGGATTTTCAGCCCCAGCATTTT; CDR3: CASRKQDRDFQPQHF
D: -; J: TRBJ1-1; V: TRBV15; size: -; DNA: TGTGCCACCAGCAGACAGGGGAACACTGAAGCTTTCTTT; CDR3: CATSRQGNTEAFF
D: TRBD1; J: TRBJ2-3; V: TRBV28; size: -; DNA: TGTGCCAGCAGTTCCGGGACAGGGGTCACAGATACGCAGTATTTT; CDR3: CASSSGTGVTDTQYF
D: -; J: TRBJ2-5; V: TRBV27; size: once; DNA: TGTGCCAGCAGTTTAAAGACCCTAACGACAGAGACCCAGTACTTC; CDR3: CASSLKTLTTETQYF
D: -; J: TRBJ1-6; V: TRBV11-2; size: -; DNA: TGTGCCAGCAGCTTAGTAGGAGCCGATTCACCCCTCCACTTT; CDR3: CASSLVGADSPLHF
D: -; J: TRBJ2-7; V: TRBV6-1; size: -; DNA: TGTGCCAGCAGTGAAGCTGGGGCCTCCTACGAGCAGTACTTC; CDR3: CASSEAGASYEQYF
D: -; J: TRBJ2-3; V: TRBV2; size: -; DNA: TGTGCCAGCAGTGCAGGGGGGCTAAGCACAGATACGCAGTATTTT; CDR3: CASSAGGLSTDTQYF
D: TRBD2; J: TRBJ2-5; V: TRBV7-8; size: -; DNA: TGTGCCAGCAGCTTAGTGAACCTAGCGGGGGGAGAGACCCAGTACTTC; CDR3: CASSLVNLAGGETQYF
D: -; J: TRBJ1-4; V: TRBV6-6; size: -; DNA: TGTGCCAGCAGTTACAACCCTAATGAAAAACTGTTTTTT; CDR3: CASSYNPNEKLFF
D: TRBD2; J: TRBJ2-2; V: TRBV7-2; size: -; DNA: TGTGCCAGCAGCTTAGCAGGGGCGGGGGGCCCATCTGGGCTGTTTTTT; CDR3: CASSLAGAGGPSGLFF
D: TRBD2; J: TRBJ2-3; V: TRBV29-1; size: -; DNA: TGCAGCGTTGGCGTGCTTGGGACTAGCGGGGGCCGGGATACGCAGTATTTT; CDR3: CSVGVLGTSGGRDTQYF
D: -; J: TRBJ2-1; V: TRBV27; size: few; DNA: TGTGCCAGCAGTGTCAATGAGCAGTTCTTC; CDR3: CASSVNEQFF
D: TRBD1; J: TRBJ2-7; V: TRBV20-1; size: -; DNA: TGCGGGACAGGAGAAACTTACGAGCAGTACTTC; CDR3: CGTGETYEQYF
D: -; J: TRBJ1-1; V: TRBV27; size: -; DNA: TGTGCCAGCAGTCTAACCGCCCCCGGGGGGTCTGCTTTCTTT; CDR3: CASSLTAPGGSAFF
D: -; J: TRBJ1-1; V: TRBV19; size: -; DNA: TGTGCCAGTAGTATATCCGTGTCGGGGTACACTGAAGCTTTCTTT; CDR3: CASSISVSGYTEAFF
D: -; J: TRBJ2-7; V: TRBV5-8; size: -; DNA: TGTGCCAGCAGCGACCCCAGGGAGTACTACGAGCAGTACTTC; CDR3: CASSDPREYYEQYF
D: -; J: TRBJ2-3; V: TRBV5-1; size: -; DNA: TGCGCCAGCCGCCACCACAGGGACTCTAGCACAGATACGCAGTATTTT; CDR3: CASRHHRDSSTDTQYF
D: TRBD1; J: TRBJ1-1; V: TRBV29-1; size: medium-sized; DNA: TGCAGCGTCCGAGGCGGACAGGGGACGGGCACTGAAGCTTTCTTT; CDR3: CSVRGGQGTGTEAFF
D: TRBD1; J: TRBJ2-2; V: TRBV2; size: -; DNA: TGTGCCAGCAGTCAACAGGGGTCGAACACCGGGGAGCTGTTTTTT; CDR3: CASSQQGSNTGELFF
D: -; J: TRBJ2-3; V: TRBV19; size: -; DNA: TGTGCCAGTAGCCCTAATGGGGGGGCTGGTACGCAGTATTTT; CDR3: CASSPNGGAGTQYF